This T cell receptor beta chain is from a study of blood T cell repertoires in COVID-19. CDR1 and CDR2 (germline): LNHDA, SQIVND (reference sequence). The CDR3 is made up of 13 amino acids. Using immunoSEQ multiplex PCR, the repertoire was profiled, and TCRdb retains in-frame clones only, with some absent. The sample records around 700,000 clones, around 89% being singletons. This chain joins TRBV19 and TRBJ2-1; the D gene is possibly TRBD2 (6 bases). This TCR was sampled from a woman aged 18-30 years with acute or convalescent COVID-19. The sequenced material came from peripheral blood. The CDR3 coding sequence is TGTGCGCTGGGGGGTAGCTCCTACAATGAGCAGTTCTTC. It is translated as CALGGSSYNEQFF. The variable domain in full, with the rest retrieved from reference TRBV19 and TRBJ2-1, is DGGITQSPKYLFRKEGQNVTLSCEQNLNHDAMYWYRQDPGQGLRLIYYSQIVNDFQKGDIAEGYSVSREKKESFPLTVTSAQKNPTAFYLCALGGSSYNEQFFGPGTRLTVL.